This T cell receptor beta chain was profiled in a study of post-analysis software for immune sequencing data (dated by TCRdb to about 2015). With regard to the full study: Disease courses on record covered relapsing-remitting, secondary progressive and progressive-relapsing multiple sclerosis, though some patients had no subtype annotation. The multiple sclerosis patient repertoires were compared with 11 previously published healthy control repertoires from donors aged roughly 6 to 25 years. A subset of samples was prepared in parallel using single-end sample barcoding, then pooled and co-amplified after Illumina adapter ligation. Broad study findings and their caveats: Multiple sclerosis patients had significantly lower normalized Chao1 diversity than controls, a result that suggests substantial peripheral T-cell clonal expansion. The control group was slightly older than the multiple sclerosis patient group. Direct clustering with F measure revealed strong co-clustering of samples prepared in the same batch, which led to a batch-effect correction. Patients showed significantly higher frequencies than controls for about five TRBV segments, among them TRBV5-6, TRBV5-1 and TRBV20-1.

TCR beta repertoires were profiled from peripheral blood of more than ten young patients with multiple sclerosis to demonstrate the VDJtools post-analysis software. The multiple sclerosis patients were children and adolescents between about 6 and 16 years of age. The library was prepared using PCR. The sequencing machine was an Illumina HiSeq 2500. Unique molecular identifiers were incorporated into TCR beta cDNA libraries to reduce PCR and sequencing biases. Some 500,000 cDNA molecules were obtained for every 1 to 10 million input T cells, so each molecule roughly corresponded to one T cell. The patient libraries were prepared and sequenced using the same protocol as the earlier healthy control dataset. Samples belonging to the same batch were prepared together, multiplexed and sequenced on a shared HiSeq lane. Turning to the authors' computational methods: MIGEC handled the raw barcoded reads, throwing out single-read molecular identifier groups before consensus assembly and CDR3 extraction. Clonotype tables were post-analysed with VDJtools, and diversity was normalized by down-sampling all datasets to the smallest sample size. In repertoire overlap clustering, CDR3 amino acid sequences, but not nucleotide sequences, were matched to correct batch-related cross-sample contamination. TCRdb handled the public reads itself, with Q25 trimming in fastp and clone calling in MiXCR, and kept productive beta chains. Rows merge per CDR3 protein into single entries with the most common DNA and genes. V and J calls and clone size were set by TCRdb, not the authors. The sample table lists roughly 800,000 distinct CDR3 sequences, 25% to 30% of them with a count of one. In total, the top ten clones hold around 0.6% of the sample.

The CDR3 runs 12 residues from the cysteine to the phenylalanine. The read is trimmed to its CDR3 DNA, 36 bases read in frame from base 1. In the germline V gene, CDR1 corresponds to SGHTA and CDR2 to FQGNSA. Trimming removed 5 bases from V and 10 bases from J; the gene matches leave 0 bases unexplained. Remarks on this clonotype: Its specific antigen is unknown. No much larger clone exists at a distance of one base, and base qualities are not known.

The sequence derives from a girl aged 5 to 17 with multiple sclerosis. The sample was blood. The V and J segments used are TRBV7-2 and TRBJ2-3; 13 of the junction bases match TRBD2. CDR3 region: CASSGLAGAQYF. In nucleotide form, the sequence is TGTGCCAGCAGCGGACTAGCGGGAGCGCAGTATTTT.